The clone carrying this TCR beta chain appeared a single time. Its antigen is currently unknown. Trimming at V came to 0 bases and at J to 7 bases, leaving 13 bases not matched to a gene. This CDR3 spans 17 amino acids. The V gene's germline CDR1 is LGHNA and CDR2 YNFKEQ. The data were obtained in a study of cytomegalovirus exposure and HLA in healthy donors. Points from the study as a whole: The Asian-associated ancestry cluster reportedly had fewer N-insertions than the roughly 670-donor mean in a later analysis. According to a later analysis, most TCR beta chains associated with CMV appeared HLA-restricted. In a later analysis, V- and J-gene trimming of beta chains associated with a DCLRE1C missense variant, replicated independently.

The PCR was carried out with 60 Vbeta primers and 13 Jbeta primers. Only in-frame clones appear in the TCRdb table, and some are missing; sequencing was by immunoSEQ multiplex PCR. The top ten clones hold roughly 3.4% of a sample with roughly 95,000 clones, around four fifths of them seen once. The sequencing input was PBMCs. The receptor was derived from a man aged 25 to 45 in good health and CMV-seropositive. This chain uses TRBV4-2 with TRBJ2-7, with 9 bases matching TRBD1. The CDR3 DNA reads as TGTGCCAGCAGCCAAGATCTCCCCGGGACAGGGACGGGGGAGCAGTACTTC. It codes for CASSQDLPGTGTGEQYF.